This T cell receptor beta chain was documented in a study of cytomegalovirus exposure and HLA in healthy donors. V lost 6 bases to trimming and J lost 6 bases, with 14 bases between them. The CDR3 has 13 residues. Per the germline V gene, CDR1 is SGHDT and CDR2 is YYEEEE. Some clones are missing from TCRdb's copy, which holds only in-frame ones; the method was immunoSEQ multiplex PCR. In the table there are about 130,000 clones, about 91% of which are singletons. About this clone itself: Its antigen is as yet unknown.

Broader study findings: The study put 150 to 200 TCR beta chains on its list as cytomegalovirus-associated. It was found in a later analysis that first-cohort TCR clusters tended to co-occur in the roughly 120 validation repertoires.

This TCR came from a woman younger than 35 in good health and CMV-seropositive. V usage is TRBV5-6 and J usage is TRBJ2-3; D may be TRBD1 (5 bases). Sequenced: PBMCs. The CDR3 sequence: CASTITGSDTQYF. The CDR3 DNA sequence: TGTGCCAGCACCATTACAGGTAGTGATACGCAGTATTTT. Variable domain in full (rest from reference TRBV5-6 and TRBJ2-3): DAGVTQSPTHLIKTRGQQVTLRCSPKSGHDTVSWYQQALGQGPQFIFQYYEEEERQRGNFPDRFSGHQFPNYSSELNVNALLLGDSALYLCASTITGSDTQYFGPGTRLTVL.